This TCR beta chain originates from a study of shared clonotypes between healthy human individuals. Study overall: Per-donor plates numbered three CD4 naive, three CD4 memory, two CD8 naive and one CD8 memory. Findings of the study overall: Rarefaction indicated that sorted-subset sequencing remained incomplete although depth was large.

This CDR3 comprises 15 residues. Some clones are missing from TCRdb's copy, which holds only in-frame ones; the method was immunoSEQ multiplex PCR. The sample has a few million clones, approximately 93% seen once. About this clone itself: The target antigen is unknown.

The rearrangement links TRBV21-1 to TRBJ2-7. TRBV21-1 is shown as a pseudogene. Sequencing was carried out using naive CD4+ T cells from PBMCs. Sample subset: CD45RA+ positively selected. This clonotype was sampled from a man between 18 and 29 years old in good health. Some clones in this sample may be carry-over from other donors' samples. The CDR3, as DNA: TGTGCCAGCAGCAAGACGGGGACGAGCTCCTACGAGCAGTACTTC. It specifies CASSKTGTSSYEQYF.